This is a list of T cell receptor beta chains from one sample in a study of blood T cell repertoires in COVID-19. TCRdb keeps only in-frame clones here, not all; method: immunoSEQ multiplex PCR. The table lists about 380,000 clones, 88% of them singletons. Sequenced material: PBMCs or T cells enriched from blood (not recorded which). The receptor set was obtained from a woman in her late teens or twenties who had recovered from COVID-19. Both conserved end residues are part of each CDR3. Each record gives: J gene, D gene, V gene, clone size, CDR3 DNA, CDR3 protein. The D gene is left open where the match is weak. Clone size appears in some rows only: once, few, many, or a class for an expanded clone.

TRBJ2-7 | TRBD2 | TRBV10-3 | . | TGTGCCATCAGTGAATCCGGGACTAGCGGGGGGGCCCCCCGCGAGCAGTACTTC | CAISESGTSGGAPREQYF
TRBJ1-2 | . | TRBV10-2 | . | TGCGCCAGCAGTGCGGGGGTCTATGGCTACACCTTC | CASSAGVYGYTF
TRBJ2-7 | TRBD1 | TRBV6-5 | once | TGTGCCAGCAGGACAGGGGTTGAGCAGTACTTC | CASRTGVEQYF
TRBJ1-5 | TRBD1 | TRBV9 | . | TGTGCCAGCAGCATAGGGGACAGGCAGCCCCAGCATTTT | CASSIGDRQPQHF
TRBJ2-7 | . | TRBV6-5 | . | TGTGCCAGCAATTTAGCCGAGCAGTACTTC | CASNLAEQYF
TRBJ2-7 | TRBD1 | TRBV18 | few | TGTGCCAGCTCACCCGGGACAGGGAGTCCCTACGAGCAGTACTTC | CASSPGTGSPYEQYF
TRBJ1-6 | TRBD1 | TRBV6-5 | . | TGTGCCAGCAGTTACCACGGGACAGTTAATAATTCACCCCTCCACTTT | CASSYHGTVNNSPLHF
TRBJ2-5 | . | TRBV7-9 | . | TGTGCCAGCAGCTTAAGTCTCAGTTCGAAAGAGACCCAGTACTTC | CASSLSLSSKETQYF
TRBJ2-1 | TRBD2 | TRBV7-2 | . | TGTGCCAGCAGCTTAATGACTAGCGCCTACAATGAGCAGTTCTTC | CASSLMTSAYNEQFF
TRBJ1-1 | TRBD1 | TRBV7-2 | . | TGTGCCAGCAGCGACCGGGACAGGGGTAACACTGAAGCTTTCTTT | CASSDRDRGNTEAFF
TRBJ1-1 | . | TRBV4-3 | . | TGCGCCAGCAGCCAAGATGGTATTTCGAGGACTGAAGCTTTCTTT | CASSQDGISRTEAFF
TRBJ1-2 | . | TRBV3-1/TRBV3-2 | once | TGTGCCAGCAGCCAAGGGGCCTATGGCTACACCTTC | CASSQGAYGYTF
TRBJ2-5 | . | TRBV7-9 | . | TGTGCCAGCAGCTCTAGCCTGGGGGCAGGGACCCAGTACTTC | CASSSSLGAGTQYF
TRBJ1-4 | TRBD1 | TRBV5-1 | . | TGCGCCAGCAGCCCCCGCGGGACAGATGAAAAACTGTTTTTT | CASSPRGTDEKLFF
TRBJ1-2 | TRBD1 | TRBV3-1/TRBV3-2 | . | TGTGCCAGCAGCCAAGATCGAGGGGGCGCGCACGCCTATGGCTACACCTTC | CASSQDRGGAHAYGYTF
TRBJ2-3 | TRBD1 | TRBV2 | . | TGTGCCAGCAGTACCCGACAGGGAATCGTCTCAGATACGCAGTATTTT | CASSTRQGIVSDTQYF
TRBJ2-7 | TRBD2 | TRBV7-2 | once | TGTGCCAGCAGCTTAGGACTAGCGGAAAGCTCCTACGAGCAGTACTTC | CASSLGLAESSYEQYF
TRBJ1-3 | . | TRBV9 | . | TGTGCCAGCAGCGTAGCTCGGCAGGCGATAGACTCTGGAAACACCATATATTTT | CASSVARQAIDSGNTIYF
TRBJ1-5 | . | TRBV5-1 | . | TGCGCCAGCAGCTTGGATGGACAGAGCAATCAGCCCCAGCATTTT | CASSLDGQSNQPQHF
TRBJ1-1 | . | TRBV6-5 | . | TGTGCCAGCGCTAATACCGCTAACACTGAAGCTTTCTTT | CASANTANTEAFF
TRBJ2-1 | . | TRBV2 | . | TGTGCCAGCAGTGAAGGTCTTGGAGTGTACAATGAGCAGTTCTTC | CASSEGLGVYNEQFF
TRBJ2-7 | . | TRBV29-1 | . | TGCAGCGTCGGGGGAGCCTACGAGCAGTACTTC | CSVGGAYEQYF
TRBJ1-6 | . | TRBV29-1 | once | TGCAGCGTTGAACTGGACTCTCAAGATGGGAATTCACCCCTCCACTTT | CSVELDSQDGNSPLHF